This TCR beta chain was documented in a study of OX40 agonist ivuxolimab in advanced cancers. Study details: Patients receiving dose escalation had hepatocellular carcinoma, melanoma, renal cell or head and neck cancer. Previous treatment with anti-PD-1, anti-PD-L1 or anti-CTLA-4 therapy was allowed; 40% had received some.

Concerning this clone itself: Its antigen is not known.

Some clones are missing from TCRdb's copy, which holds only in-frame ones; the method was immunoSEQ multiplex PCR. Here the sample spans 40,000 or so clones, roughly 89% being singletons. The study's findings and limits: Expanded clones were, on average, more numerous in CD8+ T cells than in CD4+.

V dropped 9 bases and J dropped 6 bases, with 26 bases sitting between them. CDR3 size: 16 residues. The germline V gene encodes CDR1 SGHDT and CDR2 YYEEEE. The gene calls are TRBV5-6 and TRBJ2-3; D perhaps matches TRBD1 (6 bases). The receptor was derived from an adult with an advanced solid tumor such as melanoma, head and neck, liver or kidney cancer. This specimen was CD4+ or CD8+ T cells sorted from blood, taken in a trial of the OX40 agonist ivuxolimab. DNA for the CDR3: TGTGCCACAAGGTCAGTGGGGGCGCCGACCTTGGATACGCAGTATTTT. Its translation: CATRSVGAPTLDTQYF.